This TCR beta chain was found in a study of blood T cell repertoires in COVID-19. Study information: COVID-19 samples from acute and convalescent phases originated in the United States, Italy and Spain. The analysed material was cDNA or gDNA that came from T cells, B-cell-depleted T cells, or PBMCs.

A few counts support this clone. Original methodology: For nucleated cells, counts were estimated from reference gene primer amplification. The protocol was immunoSEQ multiplex PCR, while the TCRdb copy is restricted to in-frame clones and leaves out a portion. V and J calls and clone size are given by that table; D and trimming were obtained from the DNA. The data hold around 200,000 clones, with around 91% observed a single time. From germline, CDR1 is MRHNA and CDR2 SNTAGT. The CDR3 length is 13 residues. The chain couples TRBV6-4 to TRBJ1-5; D ambiguous. The material sequenced was peripheral blood. This receptor was identified in a man aged 45 to 65 with acute or convalescent COVID-19. This CDR3 reads CAGRREFDQPQHF. The DNA of the CDR3 is TGTGCTGGTCGGCGGGAGTTCGATCAGCCCCAGCATTTT.